Given below is one T cell receptor (beta chain) in context. These data belong to a study of OX40 agonist ivuxolimab in advanced cancers. The overall study: Of mixed ages from roughly 23 to 80 and averaging about 65 years, the group was about 80% male.

Patients had blood sampled at baseline and again on cycle 4 day 1 and cycle 7 day 1. The data were produced by immunoSEQ multiplex PCR, yet TCRdb's version contains in-frame clones alone and is incomplete. Altogether nearly 80,000 clones are present, around 80% being singletons, with the ten largest covering roughly 0.41%. CDR3 length: 15 residues. The trim removed 3 bases at V and 3 bases at J, leaving 6 bases unmatched. Per the germline V gene, CDR1 is SGHNT and CDR2 is YENEEA. The source material was CD4+ or CD8+ T cells sorted from blood, sampled in a trial of the OX40 agonist ivuxolimab. The V gene is TRBV11-3, the J gene TRBJ2-3; 7 bases agree with TRBD2. The TCR originated in an adult with an advanced solid tumor such as melanoma, head and neck, liver or kidney cancer. CDR3 protein: CASSFGGSATDTQYF. CDR3 nucleotides: TGTGCCAGCAGCTTTGGCGGGAGTGCGACAGATACGCAGTATTTT.